This T cell receptor (beta chain) was found in a study of cytomegalovirus exposure and HLA in healthy donors. Points from the study as a whole: Cytomegalovirus association was listed for about 150 TCR beta chains.

Amplification used 60 Vbeta primers and 13 Jbeta primers. Original analysis: Approximately 10 million shared chains were among tens of millions of unique TCR beta chains counted in a later analysis. Here immunoSEQ multiplex PCR was the method, and the copy in TCRdb shows in-frame clones only, minus some. That table gives V, J and clone size, and the DNA gave D and trimming. The table includes 150,000 to 200,000 clones, under 75% detected once. V lost 1 base, J lost 4 bases, and 3 bases stayed unmatched. The CDR3 extends over 14 amino acids. CDR1 is LGHNA, CDR2 YNFKEQ, per germline. Concerning this clone itself: What it binds is unknown.

This chain uses TRBV4-2 with TRBJ2-7, with TRBD2 matching over 8 bases. This TCR derives from a man between 40 and 49 years old in good health and CMV-seropositive. Material: PBMCs. Here the CDR3 DNA reads TGTGCCAGCAGCCAAGTGAAGCGGGGGTACGAGCAGTACTTC. Translated, it gives CASSQVKRGYEQYF.